Following are 26 T cell receptor beta chains from one sample sequenced in a study of spatial heterogeneity in lung cancer. Via MiXCR, TCRdb re-called the 5' RACE reads, giving one row per CDR3 protein. The sample has around 110,000 distinct CDR3 sequences, less than 15% seen once. The sample's time point: blood at routine non-recurrence follow-up after resection. In each case, whole RNA from tumor, nontumor lung or frozen PBMC was sequenced unsorted. This sample comprised PBMCs, obtained at follow-up. Every receptor here comes from a male donor with early-stage non-small cell lung cancer.

This clonotype has only a few counts. V is TRBV6-5 and J is TRBJ2-7, with 9 bases aligning to TRBD2. V gave up 7 bases and J gave up 0 bases; unmatched junction bases: 7. Looked up from germline, CDR1 is MNHEY and CDR2 is SVGAGI. The CDR3 runs 15 residues. DNA of the CDR3: TGTGCCAGCACCAAATATAGCGGGGGCTCCTACGAGCAGTACTTC. Amino acid sequence: CASTKYSGGSYEQYF.

This clonotype appeared many times. The chain combines TRBV6-2 or TRBV6-3 with TRBJ1-1, with TRBD1 as a possible D gene (6 bases). The germline V gene has CDR1 MNHEY and CDR2 SVGEGT. V shed 6 bases and J shed 4 bases, with 15 bases lying between them. The CDR3 totals 14 residues. For the CDR3, the DNA is TGTGCCAGCAGGGCGGACAGAACGAGCACTGAAGCTTTCTTT. Encoded protein: CASRADRTSTEAFF.

This clonotype has only a few counts. The chain combines TRBV6-2 or TRBV6-3 with TRBJ1-5, with unresolved D. The V end lost 4 bases, the J end lost 2 bases, and 9 bases lay between the germline ends. This CDR3 has 14 amino acids. Germline V gene lookup returns CDR1 MNHEY and CDR2 SVGEGT. CDR3 loop: CASSLMGRNQPQHF. In DNA, the CDR3 is TGTGCCAGCAGTTTAATGGGTCGCAATCAGCCCCAGCATTTT.

This clonotype was counted between two and nine times. The rearrangement joins TRBV12-3 or TRBV12-4 to TRBJ2-7, with 9 positions matching TRBD2. Germline trimming cut 3 bases from V and 6 bases from J; bases unmatched to any gene: 6. This CDR3 comprises 14 residues. This CDR3 is CASSFGGGAPEQYF. CDR3 nucleotide sequence: TGTGCCAGCAGTTTCGGCGGGGGGGCTCCCGAGCAGTACTTC.

This clonotype was seen a handful of times. The chain recombines TRBV2 with TRBJ1-5; no reliable D call. The CDR3 extends over 14 amino acids. The V and J ends lost 4 bases and 6 bases respectively, with 13 bases between them. Germline V gene lookup returns CDR1 SNHLY and CDR2 FYNNEI. The CDR3 DNA is TGTGCCAGCAGTGGGTACGGGGTAGGTCAGCCCCAGCATTTT. It codes for CASSGYGVGQPQHF.

At least ten counts were recorded for this clonotype. The chain has TRBV6-6 and TRBJ2-3; no firm D call. Germline CDR1 and CDR2: MNHNY and SVGAGI (reference sequence). The ends were cut back, 6 bases at V and 0 bases at J, with 7 bases in the middle. The CDR3 totals 13 residues. The DNA of the CDR3 is TGTGCCAGCAGGGTACAAAGCACAGATACGCAGTATTTT. Translated, it gives CASRVQSTDTQYF.

This chain uses TRBV7-6 with TRBJ1-5, with D hard to call. CDR1 SGHVS and CDR2 FNYEAQ come from the germline V gene. The CDR3 has 16 residues. With 1 base removed from V and 3 bases from J, the gap between germline ends came to 13 bases. CDR3 in amino acids: CASSLGSWGVNQPQHF. In DNA form, the CDR3 reads TGTGCCAGCAGCTTAGGATCCTGGGGAGTCAATCAGCCCCAGCATTTT.

J is TRBJ2-2 and V is TRBV24-1; 11 bases match TRBD2. The germline CDR1 and CDR2 sequences are KGHDR and SFDVKD. This CDR3 is 20 amino acids long. Trimming removed 2 bases from V and 2 bases from J; junction bases left unmatched: 12. CDR3 residues: CATSDSPQTSGAINTGELFF. DNA for the CDR3: TGTGCCACCAGTGATTCCCCACAGACTAGCGGGGCGATAAACACCGGGGAGCTGTTTTTT.

In this sample, this clonotype turned up a few times. The chain joins TRBV6-5 to TRBJ2-4; 8 bases map to TRBD2. Germline V CDR1 and CDR2: MNHEY, SVGAGI. This CDR3 comprises 15 residues. Trimming took 5 bases from V and 8 from J; bases not matched to a gene: 11. The CDR3 spells CASSPNGGALDIQYF. The DNA for the CDR3 is TGTGCCAGCAGTCCTAACGGGGGGGCGCTTGACATTCAGTACTTC.

This clonotype showed up just a few times. The chain has TRBV9 and TRBJ1-1; D not resolved. Germline CDR1 is SGDLS and CDR2 is YYNGEE. The CDR3 has 13 residues. Trimming left V 0 bases short and J 5 bases short, with 8 bases between. In nucleotides, the CDR3 is TGTGCCAGCAGCGTAGACGGGAAGACTGAAGCTTTCTTT. Translated, it gives CASSVDGKTEAFF.

V is TRBV7-3 and J is TRBJ2-2; 7 nucleotides agree with TRBD2. V shed 1 base and J 4 bases; nucleotides not matched to a gene: 12. This CDR3 region has 18 residues. Germline CDR1 and CDR2: SGHTA and FQGTGA. CDR3 sequence (DNA): TGTGCCAGCAGCTTAATAGCCGGTGGCGGGGGAGCCACCGGGGAGCTGTTTTTT. Encoded protein: CASSLIAGGGGATGELFF.

In DNA, the CDR3 is TGTGCCAGCAGCCCCCCGACAGCAATCACTGAAGCTTTCTTT. Translated: CASSPPTAITEAFF. The chain employs TRBV3-1 and TRBJ1-1, with D perhaps matching TRBD1 (5 bases). Germline V gives CDR1 LGHDT, CDR2 YNNKEL (reference sequence). The CDR3 runs to 14 residues. V gave up 4 bases and J gave up 4 bases, with 13 bases separating them.

This CDR3 reads CSVDRASNYGYTF. CDR3 bases: TGCAGCGTTGACAGGGCCTCCAACTATGGCTACACCTTC. The rearrangement joins TRBV29-1 to TRBJ1-2; D perhaps matches TRBD1 (5 bases). Germline CDR1 SQVTM, CDR2 ANQGSEA. The V gene lost 3 bases and the J gene lost 2 bases, with 10 bases spanning the gap. This CDR3 is 13 amino acids long. The full variable domain, completed using reference TRBV29-1 and TRBJ1-2, is SAVISQKPSRDICQRGTSLTIQCQVDSQVTMMFWYRQQPGQSLTLIATANQGSEATYESGFVIDKFPISRPNLTFSTLTVSNMSPEDSSIYLCSVDRASNYGYTFGSGTRLTVV.

The rearrangement links TRBV7-2 to TRBJ2-3; 8 nucleotides line up with TRBD2. The V gene's germline CDR1 is SGHTA and CDR2 FQGNSA. The CDR3 contains 16 residues. V shed 5 bases and J 2 bases; nucleotides not matched to a gene: 9. The CDR3: CASSLSGGLLTDTQYF. The CDR3 DNA sequence: TGTGCCAGCAGCCTGAGCGGGGGCCTACTCACAGATACGCAGTATTTT.

The chain is built from TRBV7-9 and TRBJ1-6; weak D call: TRBD1 (5 bases). Trimming left V 3 bases short and J 6 bases short, with 9 bases between. Germline V gene data show CDR1 as SEHNR and CDR2 as FQNEAQ (reference sequence). The CDR3 is 14 amino acids. DNA for the CDR3: TGTGCCAGCAGCTTGGACATGGGTAATTCACCCCTCCACTTT. This sequence encodes CASSLDMGNSPLHF.

This clonotype was recorded at least ten times. The J gene is TRBJ2-1, the V gene TRBV7-6; D possibly uses TRBD1 or TRBD2 (5 bases each). The V end was cut by 6 bases, the J end by 13 bases, with 16 bases between. The CDR3 has 12 amino acids. Germline V gene lookup returns CDR1 SGHVS and CDR2 FNYEAQ. CDR3 amino acids: CASSSFTGGQFF. The CDR3 DNA reads as TGTGCCAGCAGTTCATTCACAGGAGGACAGTTCTTC.

This rearrangement joins TRBV5-1 to TRBJ1-1; 7 nucleotides match TRBD1. The CDR3 covers 14 residues. The V gene end was trimmed by 3 bases and the J gene end by 7 bases; junction bases not matched to a gene: 9. Germline V gene data show CDR1 as SGHRS and CDR2 as YFSETQ. CDR3 in DNA: TGCGCCAGCAGCTCCGGACAGGCAAGGAGTGAAGCTTTCTTT. Protein sequence: CASSSGQARSEAFF.

The V gene is TRBV11-2, the J gene TRBJ1-4, with D uncertain. Germline CDR1 reads SGHAT; CDR2 reads FQNNGV. Trimming pared 5 bases from V and 4 bases from J, leaving 11 bases between. This CDR3 spans 14 amino acids. CDR3 nucleotide sequence: TGTGCCAGCAGCGCAACCTTGAGTAATGAAAAACTGTTTTTT. Translating gives CASSATLSNEKLFF.

CDR3 region: CASSLALDRPAYEQYF. The CDR3 bases are TGTGCCAGCAGCTTAGCGCTAGACAGACCGGCCTACGAGCAGTACTTC. The chain uses TRBV7-2 and TRBJ2-7; maybe TRBD1 (5 bases). This CDR3 has 16 residues. Trimming pared 0 bases from V and 2 bases from J, leaving 14 bases between. In germline, CDR1 is SGHTA, CDR2 FQGNSA.

This clonotype was seen a few times. V is TRBV29-1 and J is TRBJ2-7; D is perhaps TRBD1 (6 bases). This CDR3 is 12 amino acids long. V gave up 0 bases and J gave up 5 bases, with 8 bases separating them. The germline V gene encodes CDR1 SQVTM and CDR2 ANQGSEA. CDR3 nucleotides: TGCAGCGTTGAAGAGAACAGGGACGAGCAGTACTTC. Translated: CSVEENRDEQYF.

This clonotype was detected many times. The chain links TRBV11-2 to TRBJ1-5, with unresolved D. The V end lost 2 bases, the J end lost 10 bases, and 15 bases lay between the germline ends. CDR1 is SGHAT and CDR2 is FQNNGV in the germline V gene. The CDR3 covers 14 residues. CDR3 region: CASSLSTRSGPQHF. The CDR3 region has the DNA TGTGCCAGCAGCTTATCGACACGGAGCGGACCCCAGCATTTT. Combining the CDR3 with reference TRBV11-2 and TRBJ1-5 gives the whole variable domain EAGVAQSPRYKIIEKRQSVAFWCNPISGHATLYWYQQILGQGPKLLIQFQNNGVVDDSQLPKDRFSAERLKGVDSTLKIQPAKLEDSAVYLCASSLSTRSGPQHFGDGTRLSIL.

The rearrangement uses TRBV4-1 and TRBJ2-3, with 10 positions matching TRBD2. The ends lost 4 bases at V and 2 bases at J; junction bases unmatched: 3. This CDR3 has 15 amino acids. Germline-derived CDR1 and CDR2 are MGHRA and YSYEKL. In DNA, the CDR3 is TGCGCCAGCAGCCGGAGCGGGGGGGCCACAGATACGCAGTATTTT. Translation: CASSRSGGATDTQYF.

The chain carries TRBV5-1 and TRBJ2-1; 9 bases fit TRBD2. This CDR3 is 16 amino acids long. J gave up 5 bases and V 0 bases, and 6 bases lay outside the gene matches. Germline CDR1 reads SGHRS; CDR2 reads YFSETQ. The CDR3 DNA is TGCGCCAGCAGCTTGGGTAGCGGGGGCAGGAACAATGAGCAGTTCTTC. This sequence encodes CASSLGSGGRNNEQFF. Supplemented by reference TRBV5-1 and TRBJ2-1, the full variable domain reads KAGVTQTPRYLIKTRGQQVTLSCSPISGHRSVSWYQQTPGQGLQFLFEYFSETQRNKGNFPGRFSGRQFSNSRSEMNVSTLELGDSALYLCASSLGSGGRNNEQFFGPGTRLTVL.

This clonotype was counted between two and nine times. The genes are TRBV9 and TRBJ1-4, with a weak D call TRBD1 (5 bases). The CDR3 spans 15 residues. Trimming removed 3 bases at V and 3 bases at J, with 12 bases between. Per germline, CDR1 SGDLS and CDR2 YYNGEE. CDR3 region: CASSAGGAPNEKLFF. CDR3 DNA: TGTGCCAGCAGCGCAGGTGGGGCTCCTAATGAAAAACTGTTTTTT.

This clonotype came up a few times. The gene calls are TRBV20-1 and TRBJ2-2; D perhaps matches TRBD1 (6 bases). The CDR3 is 8 residues long. Between the trimmed V and J ends, which lost 4 bases and 16 bases, there was a span of 7 bases. From germline, CDR1 is DFQATT and CDR2 SNEGSKA (reference sequence). CDR3 sequence: CSAKQGFF. The CDR3, as DNA: TGCAGTGCTAAACAGGGGTTTTTT.

This clonotype was detected only once. This rearrangement joins TRBV30 to TRBJ1-2; a possible D gene is TRBD1 (5 bases). The germline gives CDR1 GTSNPN, CDR2 SVGIG (reference sequence). With 0 bases removed from V and 7 bases from J, the gap between germline ends came to 12 bases. The CDR3 sequence is 13 residues long. CDR3 amino acids: CAWSVPRGAGYTF. As DNA, the CDR3 is TGTGCCTGGAGTGTTCCGCGGGGCGCTGGCTACACCTTC. The full variable domain, completed using reference TRBV30 and TRBJ1-2, is SQTIHQWPATLVQPVGSPLSLECTVEGTSNPNLYWYRQAAGRGLQLLFYSVGIGQISSEVPQNLSASRPQDRQFILSSKKLLLSDSGFYLCAWSVPRGAGYTFGSGTRLTVV.